This T cell receptor (beta chain) was obtained from a study of T cells in Graves' hyperthyroidism and ophthalmopathy (dated by TCRdb to between 2018 and 2021). With respect to the entire study: Peripheral blood samples were taken at initial diagnosis, before any treatment was given. The roughly 100 discovery patients were divided at random into training and test sets in a 7:3 ratio. An independent validation cohort of around 20 hyperthyroidism patients and some 15 patients who later progressed to ophthalmopathy tested prospective prediction of ophthalmopathy. In addition, the study compared T-cell repertoires in thyroid tissue and in blood from six Graves' hyperthyroidism patients. Following sampling, methimazole starting at 30 mg daily was given to hyperthyroidism patients, and high-dose intravenous methylprednisolone was given to ophthalmopathy patients. TCR V-J signatures able to tell the groups apart were searched for in a discovery cohort of 90 to 100 patients, of whom approximately 40 had Graves' ophthalmopathy and about 55 had stable Graves' hyperthyroidism. According to the paper, TCR Vbeta CDR3 sequencing was carried out on 120 to 150 peripheral blood samples, which came from some 41 ophthalmopathy, roughly 75 hyperthyroidism and some 17 progressor patients.

Stable Graves' hyperthyroidism was defined as the absence of progression to ophthalmopathy over 18 months of follow-up. Hyperthyroidism patients were aged 18 to 65 years and newly diagnosed, with disease duration of less than 2 months. The study excluded patients with uncontrolled infections, other autoimmune diseases, pregnancy or lactation. Diagnoses were based on clinical symptoms, serum thyroxine and TRAb, thyroid ultrasound and orbital computed tomography. Ficoll-Paque density gradient centrifugation was used to isolate PBMCs from about 10 ml of fresh peripheral blood. Trizol reagent was used to extract total RNA, and RNA quality was then checked on an Agilent 2100 Bioanalyzer. Note on this clonotype: Its recognized antigen is unknown. No base quality information exists; no much larger clone differs at one position.

In the germline V gene, CDR1 corresponds to MNHEY and CDR2 to SVGAGI. CDR3 length: 14 amino acids, cysteine to phenylalanine. The sequence is cut down to CDR3 DNA, 42 bases in frame from base 1. Germline trimming: 6 bases from V, 7 bases from J; junction bases outside gene matches: 9. General findings and caveats noted by the study authors: A model built on a 13 V-J signature distinguished ophthalmopathy from stable hyperthyroidism, reaching about 88% sensitivity and 81.08% specificity in cross-validation and 80%/75% in testing. During validation, the model predicted progression to ophthalmopathy a median of around six months ahead of onset, with around 71% sensitivity and about 72% specificity. No statistical method was used to set the sample size in advance, and investigators knew the group allocation. Most expanded thyroid clonotypes (frequency above 0.001) were also detected in blood, a finding suggesting that blood repertoires may reflect thyroid immune responses.

TCR beta CDR3 regions were amplified from RNA transcripts. For the first round of RT-PCR on the TCR CDR3, the HTBI primer set was used together with the Qiagen OneStep RT-PCR kit. Libraries were constructed in a second round of multiplex PCR, after which size selection and purification were performed. The libraries were sequenced on an Illumina HiSeq2000 using paired-end 100 bp reads. Turning to the authors' computational methods: SOAPnuke was used to process the raw data, with reads discarded if the reads contained adapters or uncalled bases, had a mean Phred below 15, or lacked an exact constant-primer or identifier match. High-quality paired reads were merged with COPE v1.2.5, and unique nucleotide sequences were defined as clonotypes. MiTCR v1.1 was used to align the clonotypes against IMGT TRBV, TRBD and TRBJ reference segments. Analysis was restricted to V-J combinations with a frequency above 0.0001, which covered over 98% of repertoires. A TCS score was defined as the ratio of F50 (clonal expansion) to E x V (chaos), with BLOSUM62-based TCRdist applied between CDR3 peptides within each V-J. Welch's t-statistics and random forest reduced around 520 V-J features to under 15, which were used in a naive Bayes classifier (R e1071). The similarity between thyroid and blood repertoires was quantified using the Morisita-Horn index. Through fastp at Q25 and MiXCR, TCRdb rebuilt clones from the public reads, retaining in-frame beta chains. Each entry is one CDR3 protein sequence, shown with its most common DNA and genes. It is TCRdb's table, rather than the study itself, that gives the V and J calls and clone size. This sample lists nearly 750,000 distinct CDR3 sequences; over 35% were detected once. The biggest ten clones account for around 32% of the sample.

The chain is encoded by TRBV6-5 joined to TRBJ2-5, with 9 bases aligning to TRBD1. This TCR derives from a woman in her thirties or forties with Graves' hyperthyroidism. Sequenced input: blood. Here the CDR3 is given as CASSPRGTGSTQYF. The DNA sequence is given as TGTGCCAGCAGCCCCCGGGGGACAGGGTCGACCCAGTACTTC.